The clone carrying this T cell receptor beta chain was detected a few times. As yet, its antigen is unknown. The PCR was carried out with 60 Vbeta primers and 13 Jbeta primers. Sequenced by immunoSEQ multiplex PCR; TCRdb stores in-frame clones only, minus some. The top ten hold roughly 30% of the sample, which has over 70,000 clones, 80% seen once. The data originate from a study of cytomegalovirus exposure and HLA in healthy donors. Study-wide results and limits: Presence/absence analyses treated sequencing depth as roughly uniform across donors. TCR association rates varied by HLA locus in a later analysis, with DRB1 highest and HLA-C lowest.

V trimming: 5 bases; J trimming: 4 bases; junction bases outside the gene matches: 8. The V gene's germline CDR1 is SEHNR and CDR2 FQNEAQ (reference sequence). This CDR3 has 15 amino acids. The rearrangement links TRBV7-9 to TRBJ2-3; 8 bases fit TRBD1. The receptor was isolated from a man in his fifties in good health and CMV-seropositive. Sequenced input: PBMCs. The CDR3 here is CASSGGTGRPDTQYF. CDR3 DNA: TGTGCCAGCAGCGGGGGGACAGGACGGCCAGATACGCAGTATTTT. The full variable domain, rest sourced from reference TRBV7-9 and TRBJ2-3, is DTGVSQNPRHKITKRGQNVTFRCDPISEHNRLYWYRQTLGQGPEFLTYFQNEAQLEKSRLLSDRFSAERPKGSFSTLEIQRTEQGDSAMYLCASSGGTGRPDTQYFGPGTRLTVL.